This TCR beta chain came from a study of cytomegalovirus exposure and HLA in healthy donors. With regard to this clone: Its antigen is currently unknown.

Study conclusions and caveats: Sequences of the TCR beta chain were said to predict the HLA-A and HLA-B alleles of most subjects accurately.

Between the trimmed V and J ends, which lost 4 bases and 6 bases, there was a span of 10 bases. CDR1 and CDR2 from the germline V gene are SGHRS and YFSETQ. This CDR3 comprises 12 residues. PCR involved 60 Vbeta and 13 Jbeta primers. Clones were read by immunoSEQ multiplex PCR, and TCRdb kept only the in-frame ones, dropping some. In the table there are hundreds of thousands of clones, over 60% of which are singletons. Sample: PBMCs. The receptor's source is a male donor in good health and CMV-seronegative. The chain has TRBV5-1 and TRBJ1-2; a possible D gene is TRBD1 (5 bases). The CDR3 loop is CASSPGLDGYTF. CDR3 DNA sequence: TGCGCCAGCAGCCCAGGGTTGGATGGCTACACCTTC.